The rows below give T cell receptor beta chains drawn from one sample of a study of graft-versus-host responses after intestinal transplantation. Only in-frame clones appear in the TCRdb table, and some are missing; sequencing was by immunoSEQ multiplex PCR. The sample lists roughly 110,000 clones, around 90% occurring once. Which antigens these TCRs recognize remains unknown. The sample in question was unstimulated CD4+ T cells sorted from spleen or lymph node cells, obtained before transplant. The receptor source for this set is a human donor who was the organ donor for an intestinal transplant. The CDR3 runs from the conserved cysteine through the conserved F or W. Each record gives: D gene, clone size, V gene, J gene, CDR3 DNA, CDR3 protein. The D gene is left open where the match is weak. The size entry is marked missing in some rows and otherwise reads once, few, many or a size class.

D: -; size: once; V: TRBV10-3; J: TRBJ2-3; DNA: TGTGCCACGACTAGCACAGATACGCAGTATTTT; CDR3: CATTSTDTQYF
D: -; size: -; V: TRBV11-2; J: TRBJ1-6; DNA: TGTGCCAGCAGCTTCGAATCACACGGTTCACCCCTCCACTTT; CDR3: CASSFESHGSPLHF
D: TRBD2; size: -; V: TRBV15; J: TRBJ2-7; DNA: TGTGCCACCAGCGGAAGGACTAGCGGGGGGACGAACTACGAGCAGTACTTC; CDR3: CATSGRTSGGTNYEQYF
D: -; size: -; V: TRBV7-9; J: TRBJ1-4; DNA: TGTGCCAGCAGCTTTAACACCCAAAATGAAAAACTGTTTTTT; CDR3: CASSFNTQNEKLFF
D: TRBD1; size: -; V: TRBV27; J: TRBJ2-7; DNA: TGTGCCAGCAGTGGGACAGGGGGCTTCCACGAGCAGTACTTC; CDR3: CASSGTGGFHEQYF
D: -; size: -; V: TRBV5-1; J: TRBJ2-7; DNA: TGCGCCAGCAGCTTGGTTGTACAGCCCTACGAGCAGTACTTC; CDR3: CASSLVVQPYEQYF
D: -; size: -; V: TRBV18; J: TRBJ1-2; DNA: TGTGCCAGCTCACCAGGGTCCCAGGAGAATGGCTACACCTTC; CDR3: CASSPGSQENGYTF
D: -; size: -; V: TRBV5-6; J: TRBJ1-4; DNA: TGTGCCAGCAGCTTGGGAGGGGGGAATGAAGAAAAACTGTTTTTT; CDR3: CASSLGGGNEEKLFF
D: TRBD1; size: -; V: TRBV6-6; J: TRBJ1-2; DNA: TGTGCCAGCAGTTACGACAGGGTTAACTATGGCTACACCTTC; CDR3: CASSYDRVNYGYTF
D: -; size: -; V: TRBV5-1; J: TRBJ1-1; DNA: TGCGCCAGCAGCCTAGAAACGGGGAGGAACACTGAAGCTTTCTTT; CDR3: CASSLETGRNTEAFF
D: TRBD2; size: -; V: TRBV18; J: TRBJ2-7; DNA: TGTGCCAGCGCACCCCCGGGACTAGCGGGGGGGCCGTACGAGCAGTACTTC; CDR3: CASAPPGLAGGPYEQYF
D: -; size: -; V: TRBV5-5; J: TRBJ2-7; DNA: TGTGCCAGCAGCGCTGACGGGTTCCCGAGCTACGAGCAGTACTTC; CDR3: CASSADGFPSYEQYF
D: -; size: once; V: TRBV18; J: TRBJ1-1; DNA: TGTGCCAGCTCACCACCTGTCAGGACGAACACTGAAGCTTTCTTT; CDR3: CASSPPVRTNTEAFF
D: -; size: -; V: TRBV4-1; J: TRBJ1-1; DNA: TGCGCCAGCAGCCCTCAGGGGCAGGGGAACACTGAAGCTTTCTTT; CDR3: CASSPQGQGNTEAFF
D: -; size: -; V: TRBV6-6; J: TRBJ2-7; DNA: TGTGCCAGCAATCCTCAGGGGCCGTCCTACGAGCAGTACTTC; CDR3: CASNPQGPSYEQYF
D: TRBD2; size: -; V: TRBV6-5; J: TRBJ2-4; DNA: TGTGCCAGCAGTTGGACTAGCGGGATTGGAGGAAACATTCAGTACTTC; CDR3: CASSWTSGIGGNIQYF
D: TRBD1; size: -; V: TRBV28; J: TRBJ1-1; DNA: TGTGCCAGCAGAGGTCCAGGGGGAAACACTGAAGCTTTCTTT; CDR3: CASRGPGGNTEAFF
D: -; size: -; V: TRBV29-1; J: TRBJ1-5; DNA: TGCAGCGTGGGGGCAGGAGGTCAGCCCCAGCATTTT; CDR3: CSVGAGGQPQHF
D: TRBD1; size: few; V: TRBV29-1; J: TRBJ2-5; DNA: TGCAGCGTTCGACCGGGACAGGGGCAAGAGACCCAGTACTTC; CDR3: CSVRPGQGQETQYF
D: TRBD2; size: few; V: TRBV6-1; J: TRBJ2-7; DNA: TGTGCCAGCAGTGGACTAGCACCAACCTACGAGCAGTACTTC; CDR3: CASSGLAPTYEQYF
D: TRBD1; size: -; V: TRBV6-6; J: TRBJ2-7; DNA: TGTGCCAGCAGTACCAAGACAGGGCCGGGCTACGAGCAGTACTTC; CDR3: CASSTKTGPGYEQYF
D: TRBD2; size: -; V: TRBV4-2; J: TRBJ2-4; DNA: TGTGCCAGCAGCCAAGAGTCCGGACTAGCGGGAGTCAAAGGCAAAAACATTCAGTACTTC; CDR3: CASSQESGLAGVKGKNIQYF
D: TRBD1; size: -; V: TRBV2; J: TRBJ2-7; DNA: TGTGCCAGCTGGGACAGGGGGAAAAGGCTCGACGAGCAGTACTTC; CDR3: CASWDRGKRLDEQYF
D: -; size: -; V: TRBV10-2; J: TRBJ1-6; DNA: TGCGCCAGCAGTGTAACTTATAATTCACCCCTCCACTTT; CDR3: CASSVTYNSPLHF
D: TRBD1; size: -; V: TRBV7-3; J: TRBJ1-1; DNA: TGTGCCAGCAGCCTCGGGACAGTTAACACTGAAGCTTTCTTT; CDR3: CASSLGTVNTEAFF
D: TRBD2; size: -; V: TRBV7-2; J: TRBJ2-1; DNA: TGTGCCAGCAGCTTTGAAGGCGGGAGGGGCCCCAATAAGCAGTTCTTC; CDR3: CASSFEGGRGPNKQFF
D: -; size: -; V: TRBV7-9; J: TRBJ1-2; DNA: TGTGCCAGCAGCGCAAAAGGCGAGGGGGGCTATGGCTACACCTTC; CDR3: CASSAKGEGGYGYTF
D: -; size: -; V: TRBV14; J: TRBJ1-1; DNA: TGTGCCAGCAGCGCGTCGATGAGGTACACTGAAGCTTTCTTT; CDR3: CASSASMRYTEAFF
D: -; size: -; V: TRBV19; J: TRBJ1-1; DNA: TGTGCCAGTAGATCACGGGGGCGCGGAGACACTGAAGCTTTCTTT; CDR3: CASRSRGRGDTEAFF